These 9 T cell receptor beta chains were sequenced from one sample in a study of monozygotic twins with cystic fibrosis. This table comes from immunoSEQ multiplex PCR, and its TCRdb copy is limited to in-frame clones, with some not included. The sample yields around 23,000 clones, around 93% seen once. Specimen: blood. All receptors come from a girl aged 2 to 10 with cystic fibrosis.

The chain is built from TRBV5-4 and TRBJ2-7; D is unresolved. Deletions cut 1 base from V and 5 bases from J, with 4 bases between. From germline, CDR1 is SGHNT and CDR2 YYREEE (reference sequence). There are 11 residues in the CDR3. The chain's CDR3 is CASSLSDEQYF. CDR3 sequence (DNA): TGTGCCAGCAGCTTGAGCGACGAGCAGTACTTC.

This chain joins TRBV5-4 and TRBJ1-1; unclear D gene. CDR1 is SGHNT, CDR2 YYREEE, per germline (reference sequence). The CDR3 is 15 residues long. V gave up 0 bases and J gave up 4 bases, with 13 bases separating them. Here the CDR3 DNA reads TGTGCCAGCAGCTTGGAAGGGTGGGCGTTCACTGAAGCTTTCTTT. It codes for CASSLEGWAFTEAFF.

The chain links TRBV5-1 to TRBJ1-1, with 9 bases lining up with TRBD1. V shed 3 bases and J 7 bases; nucleotides not matched to a gene: 7. This CDR3 is built from 14 residues. Looked up from germline, CDR1 is SGHRS and CDR2 is YFSETQ. CDR3 sequence: CASSSSGQGGEAFF. The CDR3 DNA reads TGCGCCAGCAGCTCGTCGGGACAGGGCGGTGAAGCTTTCTTT.

This clone was counted between two and nine times. The J gene is TRBJ2-7, the V gene TRBV27; 7 positions agree with TRBD1. With 5 bases clipped from V and 2 bases from J, the junction kept 3 bases outside the gene matches. The CDR3 spans 13 residues. Germline lookup yields CDR1 MNHEY and CDR2 SMNVEV (reference sequence). CDR3 DNA sequence: TGTGCCAGCAGTCTGACAGGGCCCTACGAGCAGTACTTC. It is translated as CASSLTGPYEQYF.

The chain recombines TRBV11-3 with TRBJ1-1, with D possibly being TRBD1 (5 bases). V was pared by 5 bases and J by 5 bases, with 12 bases between. CDR1 and CDR2 from the germline V gene are SGHNT and YENEEA. The CDR3 loop spans 13 amino acids. The CDR3 coding sequence is TGTGCCAGCAGCCAGATCAGGGAGACTGAAGCTTTCTTT. It yields the protein CASSQIRETEAFF.

This chain joins TRBV30 and TRBJ2-7; D is unclear. Trimming removed 0 bases at V and 3 bases at J, with 9 bases between. The CDR3 totals 13 residues. Germline-derived CDR1 and CDR2 are GTSNPN and SVGIG (reference sequence). The CDR3 DNA sequence: TGTGCCTGGAGTGTAGGGCACCTCTACGAGCAGTACTTC. Translating it yields CAWSVGHLYEQYF.

V and J are TRBV9 and TRBJ2-3; 11 nucleotides agree with TRBD2. J was trimmed by 0 bases and V by 3 bases; bases with no gene match: 3. The V gene's germline CDR1 is SGDLS and CDR2 YYNGEE. This CDR3 has 16 amino acids. The CDR3 DNA reads TGTGCCAGCAGCGGGGGACTAGCGGCCAGCACAGATACGCAGTATTTT. This translates into CASSGGLAASTDTQYF.

Note on this clone: Because it lacks the conserved phenylalanine or tryptophan at the end, this CDR3 is likely a read error. The DNA is left out, because the CDR3 cannot be placed on it with certainty; the CDR3 is given as TCRdb lists it. J is TRBJ1-2 and V is TRBV18; the tabulated D call, TRBD1, remains unverified against the DNA. CDR1 is KGHSH, CDR2 LQKENI, per germline. The CDR3 region is 13 residues in length, termini included. CDR3 residues: CASSPRDRGPFDI.

The chain couples TRBV19 to TRBJ2-7, with TRBD1 matching 8 bases. Germline values: CDR1 LNHDA, CDR2 SQIVND (reference sequence). CDR3 size: 15 residues. After removal of 3 bases from V and 0 bases from J, the junction contained 4 bases not matched to a gene. The CDR3 coding sequence is TGTGCCAGTAGTATTCGACAGGGGCCCTCCTACGAGCAGTACTTC. Protein product: CASSIRQGPSYEQYF.